Below, 24 T cell receptor beta chains from the same sample are listed, as sequenced in a study of control samples from healthy donors and cancer patients. This table comes from immunoSEQ multiplex PCR, and its TCRdb copy is limited to in-frame clones, with some not included. The table includes 90,000 to 110,000 clones, roughly 85% detected once. The sample was blood. The receptor source for this set is a woman aged 45-65 years in good health.

The genes are TRBV7-3 and TRBJ1-1; possible D gene TRBD1, 5 bases. Trimming left V 5 bases short and J 1 base short, with 17 bases between. The CDR3 totals 16 residues. CDR1 is SGHTA, CDR2 FQGTGA, per germline. The CDR3 DNA reads TGTGCCAGCAGCCCACTACCGGGACGGGGGAACACTGAAGCTTTCTTT. Residues: CASSPLPGRGNTEAFF.

V and J are TRBV9 and TRBJ2-4, with D perhaps TRBD1 (6 bases). Trimming took 4 bases from V and 7 from J, leaving 9 bases between them. CDR3 length: 12 residues. CDR1 is SGDLS, CDR2 YYNGEE, per germline. DNA for the CDR3: TGTGCCAGCAGCTCGCAGGGGAACATTCAGTACTTC. Protein: CASSSQGNIQYF.

V is TRBV19 and J is TRBJ1-2; weak D call: TRBD1 (6 bases). This CDR3 spans 14 amino acids. Germline loops: CDR1 LNHDA, CDR2 SQIVND (reference sequence). The ends were cut back, 0 bases at V and 4 bases at J, with 9 bases in the middle. CDR3 in amino acids: CASSIDPGVYGYTF. The CDR3 DNA follows: TGTGCCAGTAGTATAGACCCAGGGGTCTATGGCTACACCTTC. Together with reference TRBV19 and TRBJ1-2, the CDR3 gives the full variable domain: DGGITQSPKYLFRKEGQNVTLSCEQNLNHDAMYWYRQDPGQGLRLIYYSQIVNDFQKGDIAEGYSVSREKKESFPLTVTSAQKNPTAFYLCASSIDPGVYGYTFGSGTRLTVV.

This sequence joins TRBV27 and TRBJ2-2; TRBD1 or TRBD2 may be the D gene (5 bases each). The ends were cut back, 4 bases at V and 5 bases at J, with 17 bases in the middle. Germline lookup yields CDR1 MNHEY and CDR2 SMNVEV (reference sequence). CDR3 length equals 16 residues. CDR3 loop: CASSSSGRWGTGELFF. CDR3 nucleotides: TGTGCCAGCAGTTCCTCCGGAAGGTGGGGGACCGGGGAGCTGTTTTTT.

This rearrangement joins TRBV27 to TRBJ2-5; TRBD1 might be the D (6 bases). V was trimmed by 3 bases and J by 3 bases, leaving 17 bases between them. Looked up from germline, CDR1 is MNHEY and CDR2 is SMNVEV (reference sequence). The CDR3 covers 16 residues. The CDR3 DNA reads as TGTGCCAGCAGTTTCGGGTTTGGGACACAAGAAGAGACCCAGTACTTC. Translating it yields CASSFGFGTQEETQYF.

The V gene is TRBV11-3, the J gene TRBJ2-1; D is unclear. V lost 2 bases to trimming and J lost 5 bases, with 10 bases between them. Germline V gives CDR1 SGHNT, CDR2 YENEEA. The CDR3 runs 14 residues. CDR3 DNA: TGTGCCAGCAGCTTATCCGTGGCCGACAATGAGCAGTTCTTC. Translating gives CASSLSVADNEQFF.

The chain links TRBV7-3 to TRBJ1-1; possible D gene TRBD1, 5 bases. This CDR3 comprises 16 residues. CDR1 and CDR2 from the germline V gene are SGHTA and FQGTGA. Trimming took 1 base from V and 1 from J, leaving 13 bases between them. The CDR3 reads CASSLIGGGRNTEAFF. The CDR3 DNA follows: TGTGCCAGCAGCTTAATTGGCGGGGGTCGGAACACTGAAGCTTTCTTT. Full variable domain (missing parts from reference TRBV7-3 and TRBJ1-1): GAGVSQTPSNKVTEKGKYVELRCDPISGHTALYWYRQSLGQGPEFLIYFQGTGAADDSGLPNDRFFAVRPEGSVSTLKIQRTERGDSAVYLCASSLIGGGRNTEAFFGQGTRLTVV.

The rearrangement joins TRBV3-1 (or the pseudogene TRBV3-2) to TRBJ2-4; the D is unclear. The CDR3 consists of 17 residues. V dropped 2 bases and J dropped 0 bases, with 14 bases sitting between them. CDR1 is LGHDT and CDR2 is YNNKEL in the germline V gene (reference sequence). CDR3 DNA sequence: TGTGCCAGCAGCCAACCACACGTGGATCTAGCCAAAAACATTCAGTACTTC. Translating gives CASSQPHVDLAKNIQYF.

V usage is TRBV7-3 and J usage is TRBJ2-1, with D hard to call. V was shortened by 4 bases and J by 7 bases, with 14 bases between the two germline ends. The length of the CDR3 is 14 residues. Looked up from germline, CDR1 is SGHTA and CDR2 is FQGTGA. The CDR3 nucleotides read TGTGCCAGCAGCTCTGTGGCCCCACCAAATGAGCAGTTCTTC. Its translation is CASSSVAPPNEQFF.

The chain recombines TRBV6-5 with TRBJ2-1; 8 bases align to TRBD1. Germline CDR1 reads MNHEY; CDR2 reads SVGAGI. With 6 bases clipped from V and 6 bases from J, the junction kept 7 bases outside the gene matches. This CDR3 has 14 amino acids. CDR3 DNA: TGTGCCAGCAGAAGGACAGGGTCCGGCAATGAGCAGTTCTTC. Protein sequence: CASRRTGSGNEQFF.

This clone has just one count. The rearrangement uses TRBV2 and TRBJ2-1; D is undetermined. This CDR3 is 14 amino acids long. The V gene's germline CDR1 is SNHLY and CDR2 FYNNEI. Trimming pared 6 bases from V and 0 bases from J, leaving 9 bases between. The CDR3 DNA reads TGTGCCAGCAGCGTCTTGAGCTCCTACAATGAGCAGTTCTTC. Translated, it gives CASSVLSSYNEQFF.

The rearrangement uses TRBV15 and TRBJ1-4, with 9 bases fitting TRBD1. After removal of 5 bases from V and 8 bases from J, the junction contained 9 bases not matched to a gene. The CDR3 covers 15 residues. The V gene's germline CDR1 is LNHNV and CDR2 YYDKDF (reference sequence). In DNA form, the CDR3 reads TGTGCCACCAGCGGGTACAGGGGGCTAACAGAAAAACTGTTTTTT. It codes for CATSGYRGLTEKLFF.

The chain couples TRBV6-6 to TRBJ1-5; maybe TRBD1 (5 bases). CDR1 and CDR2 (germline): MNHNY, SVGAGI (reference sequence). Trimming left V 5 bases short and J 13 bases short, with 15 bases between. The CDR3 has 12 residues. CDR3 bases: TGTGCCAGCAGTATACCGGGACTTGGGCAGCATTTT. Translating it yields CASSIPGLGQHF.

The rearrangement links TRBV28 to TRBJ1-1; D is undetermined. Trimming stripped 2 bases from V and 11 bases from J, with 15 bases between. CDR3 length equals 13 residues. In germline, CDR1 is MDHEN, CDR2 SYDVKM. CDR3: CASSLGQTIWAFF. The CDR3 DNA is TGTGCCAGCAGTTTAGGGCAGACTATATGGGCTTTCTTT. Filled out from reference TRBV28 and TRBJ1-1, the complete variable domain reads DVKVTQSSRYLVKRTGEKVFLECVQDMDHENMFWYRQDPGLGLRLIYFSYDVKMKEKGDIPEGYSVSREKKERFSLILESASTNQTSMYLCASSLGQTIWAFFGQGTRLTVV.

The rearrangement links TRBV27 to TRBJ1-5; TRBD1 matches 10 bases. The ends lost 6 bases at V and 6 bases at J; junction bases unmatched: 5. Germline V gene lookup returns CDR1 MNHEY and CDR2 SMNVEV (reference sequence). This CDR3 has 14 amino acids. CDR3 in amino acids: CASRRRTGGQPQHF. Here the CDR3 DNA reads TGTGCCAGCAGACGAAGGACAGGGGGTCAGCCCCAGCATTTT.

The chain carries TRBV27 and TRBJ1-2; D is perhaps TRBD1 (6 bases). Germline V gene sequence: CDR1 MNHEY, CDR2 SMNVEV (reference sequence). This CDR3 comprises 11 residues. Trimming took off 6 bases at V and 5 bases at J, with 7 bases between the two ends. The CDR3 spells CASRQGYGYTF. The CDR3 coding sequence is TGTGCCAGCAGGCAGGGGTATGGCTACACCTTC.

V gene TRBV11-3 combines with J gene TRBJ1-1; D call uncertain. Germline V lookup: CDR1 SGHNT, CDR2 YENEEA. V was trimmed by 2 bases and J by 5 bases, leaving 9 bases between them. This CDR3 has 13 amino acids. The CDR3 protein is CASSLNAVTEAFF. The DNA of the CDR3 is TGTGCCAGCAGCTTAAACGCGGTAACTGAAGCTTTCTTT.

The J gene is TRBJ1-1, the V gene TRBV27, with D uncertain. The V gene's germline CDR1 is MNHEY and CDR2 SMNVEV (reference sequence). V was cut by 6 bases and J by 3 bases, with 14 bases left in between. The CDR3 spans 14 residues. DNA for the CDR3: TGTGCCAGCAGCCGGCTCGAGAGATACACTGAAGCTTTCTTT. This translates into CASSRLERYTEAFF.

The chain uses TRBV6-2 or TRBV6-3 and TRBJ1-5; 9 nucleotides line up with TRBD1. CDR1 and CDR2 (germline): MNHEY, SVGEGT. The trim removed 0 bases at V and 8 bases at J, leaving 2 bases unmatched. The CDR3 totals 14 residues. CDR3 region: CASSYSGQGKPQHF. The CDR3 DNA reads as TGTGCCAGCAGTTACTCAGGACAGGGGAAGCCCCAGCATTTT.

The CDR3 DNA sequence: TGTGCCAGCAGTTTTCGAGAGAACACCGGGGAGCTGTTTTTT. This codes for CASSFRENTGELFF. This chain uses TRBV27 with TRBJ2-2; the D is unclear. The CDR3 runs 14 residues. V was clipped by 3 bases and J by 1 base, with 6 bases between them. The germline V gene encodes CDR1 MNHEY and CDR2 SMNVEV (reference sequence).

A few counts support this clone. The rearrangement uses TRBV3-1 (or the pseudogene TRBV3-2) and TRBJ2-1, with 12 bases fitting TRBD2. The germline CDR1 and CDR2 sequences are LGHDT and YNNKEL (reference sequence). The CDR3 covers 16 residues. V lost 0 bases, J lost 7 bases, and 4 bases stayed unmatched. The DNA for the CDR3 is TGTGCCAGCAGCCAAGATACCACTAGCGGGGGGAATGAGCAGTTCTTC. Encoded protein: CASSQDTTSGGNEQFF.

The chain is built from TRBV18 and TRBJ1-4, with D perhaps matching TRBD1 (5 bases). The length of the CDR3 is 16 residues. Per the germline V gene, CDR1 is KGHSH and CDR2 is LQKENI. The germline V and J ends were trimmed by 0 bases and 5 bases, with 13 bases remaining between them. Here the CDR3 DNA reads TGTGCCAGCTCACCACCGTCCGGGACGGGGAATGAAAAACTGTTTTTT. Translating gives CASSPPSGTGNEKLFF.

The CDR3 DNA is TGTGCCAGCTCACCACAGGCCTCAGGGGACACCGGGGAGCTGTTTTTT. Its protein product is CASSPQASGDTGELFF. This sequence joins TRBV18 and TRBJ2-2; the D gene is possibly TRBD1 (6 bases). CDR3 length: 16 amino acids. Trimming left V 1 base short and J 3 bases short, with 12 bases between. Germline V gene lookup returns CDR1 KGHSH and CDR2 LQKENI.

The chain combines TRBV27 with TRBJ1-1; D unclear. This CDR3 is 13 amino acids long. V gave up 2 bases and J gave up 3 bases, with 7 bases separating them. The V gene's germline CDR1 is MNHEY and CDR2 SMNVEV (reference sequence). The chain's CDR3 is CASSLGWDTEAFF. CDR3 nucleotide sequence: TGTGCCAGCAGTTTAGGGTGGGACACTGAAGCTTTCTTT.